This T cell receptor beta chain was observed in a study of blood T cells in healthy people across ages. Collection of roughly 9.6 milliliters of peripheral blood was performed for each donor. Notes on the study in general: Because donor CMV status was unknown, expanded clonotype changes were possibly confounded.

The CDR3 is 14 amino acids. V was clipped by 7 bases and J by 5 bases, with 18 bases between them. The germline gives CDR1 LGHNT, CDR2 FRNRAP. PCR was performed a second time for about 7 to 12 cycles using a sample-barcoded 5' primer and a J-beta primer mix. TCRdb re-analysed the 5' RACE reads in MiXCR, keeping a single row per CDR3 protein. The profile shows about 1.7 million distinct CDR3 sequences, approximately 30% of them singletons. There are many counts of this clonotype. Antigen specificity is unknown. Sequenced sample: blood. The genes are TRBV12-5 and TRBJ2-7; TRBD1 is a possible D gene (6 bases). The TCR comes from a woman aged 30 to 39 in good health. The CDR3 is CASAITGSSHEQYF. As DNA, the CDR3 is TGTGCTAGTGCCATTACAGGGAGTTCCCACGAGCAGTACTTC.